This TCR beta chain was recovered during a study of blood T cell repertoires in COVID-19. This CDR3 has 14 amino acids. Trimming took off 5 bases at V and 2 bases at J, with 12 bases between the two ends. CDR1 is MNHEY and CDR2 is SVGAGI in the germline V gene. Sequencing was performed with immunoSEQ multiplex PCR; in TCRdb, only in-frame clones are kept and a portion is missing. Among some 320,000 clones listed, around 85% were seen once. Sequenced input: peripheral blood. The source is a human donor in a cohort sampled during active COVID-19. This chain uses TRBV6-5 with TRBJ1-2, with D uncertain. This chain's CDR3 is CASSPRRENYGYTF. CDR3 coding DNA: TGTGCCAGCAGTCCCCGACGGGAAAACTATGGCTACACCTTC.